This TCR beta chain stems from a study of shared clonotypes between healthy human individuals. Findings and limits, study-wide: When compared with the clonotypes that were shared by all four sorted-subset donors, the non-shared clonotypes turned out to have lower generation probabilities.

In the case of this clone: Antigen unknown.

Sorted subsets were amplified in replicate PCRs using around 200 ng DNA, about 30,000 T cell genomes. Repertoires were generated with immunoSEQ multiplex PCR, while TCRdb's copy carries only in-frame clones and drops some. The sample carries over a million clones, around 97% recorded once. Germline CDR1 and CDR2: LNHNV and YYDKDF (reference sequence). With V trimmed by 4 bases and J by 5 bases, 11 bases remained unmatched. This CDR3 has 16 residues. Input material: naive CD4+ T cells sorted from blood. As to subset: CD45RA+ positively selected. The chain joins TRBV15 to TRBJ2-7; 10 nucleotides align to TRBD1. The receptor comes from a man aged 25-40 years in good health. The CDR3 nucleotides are TGTGCCACCAGCAATAAATTCCGGGACAGGGGCCACGAGCAGTACTTC. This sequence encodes CATSNKFRDRGHEQYF.